Given below is one T cell receptor beta chain in context. The antigen remains undetermined. These data belong to a study of T cell responses to AZD1222 COVID-19 vaccine. Regarding the study as a whole: Two AZD1222 doses significantly raised spike-specific TCR breadth and depth over controls. Spike regions recognized by vaccine-associated CD4 TCRs spanned the protein, led by 160-218 and 743-854.

CDR1 LGHDT and CDR2 YNNKEL come from the germline V gene (reference sequence). V lost 3 bases and J lost 7; bases outside the gene matches: 6. This CDR3 spans 15 amino acids. Clones were sequenced by immunoSEQ multiplex PCR, and TCRdb holds only the in-frame ones, with some missing. The table lists 95,000 to 130,000 clones, approximately 85% of them singletons. The sequencing used peripheral blood, collected on day 0 of MenACWY control vaccination. The sequence was obtained from an adult in good health. This chain joins TRBV3-1 (or the pseudogene TRBV3-2) and TRBJ1-4, with 9 bases fitting TRBD1. CDR3 amino acids: CASSQYRDRVEKLFF. CDR3 nucleotide sequence: TGTGCCAGCAGCCAGTACCGGGACAGGGTTGAAAAACTGTTTTTT.